The 6 T cell receptor beta chains given below trace back to one sample, sequenced in a study of T cell repertoires in cytomegalovirus infection. TCRdb re-analysed the reads in MiXCR, keeping a single row per CDR3 protein. The profile shows roughly 180,000 distinct CDR3 sequences, roughly 21% of them singletons. These TCRs' antigens remain unknown. This material consisted of CD8+ T cells from cultured PBMCs, taken from culture after CMV antigen stimulation. The receptors were sampled from a human donor in good health (CMV status not recorded). Some clones in this sample may be carry-over from other donors' samples.

The rearrangement uses TRBV7-9 and TRBJ2-6; D might be TRBD1 (5 bases). This CDR3 has 15 amino acids. The germline CDR1 and CDR2 sequences are SEHNR and FQNEAQ (reference sequence). Trimming stripped 6 bases from V and 0 bases from J, with 9 bases between. The CDR3 region has the DNA TGTGCCAGCAGTGGGGCTTTCTCTGGGGCCAACGTCCTGACTTTC. It specifies CASSGAFSGANVLTF.

The rearrangement links TRBV7-8 to TRBJ1-2, with D unclear. The CDR3 is made up of 14 amino acids. The germline V and J ends were trimmed by 3 bases and 2 bases, with 10 bases remaining between them. Germline V gene data show CDR1 as SGHVS and CDR2 as FQNEAQ. DNA of the CDR3: TGTGCCAGCAGCTTGGAAAGAGTAAACTATGGCTACACCTTC. The encoded protein is CASSLERVNYGYTF.

V is TRBV19 and J is TRBJ1-2; 10 bases line up with TRBD1. Germline assignment: CDR1 LNHDA and CDR2 SQIVND (reference sequence). V shed 6 bases and J 2 bases; nucleotides not matched to a gene: 9. The CDR3 extends over 16 amino acids. CDR3 DNA sequence: TGTGCCAGTAGCCCGGGACAGGGGAAGTACAACTATGGCTACACCTTC. It is translated as CASSPGQGKYNYGYTF.

The genes are TRBV6-4 and TRBJ1-1; D is unclear. CDR1 is MRHNA, CDR2 SNTAGT, per germline. V was clipped by 2 bases and J by 6 bases, with 19 bases between them. The CDR3 has 16 amino acids. The CDR3 reads CASSDTWKGGRAEAFF. The CDR3 bases are TGTGCCAGCAGTGACACCTGGAAAGGAGGGCGGGCTGAAGCTTTCTTT.

V usage is TRBV14 and J usage is TRBJ2-7; 7 nucleotides line up with TRBD2. This CDR3 has 16 amino acids. Germline V gene sequence: CDR1 SGHDN, CDR2 FVKESK. Unmatched junction bases numbered 11, after V lost 4 bases and J lost 2 bases. CDR3 sequence reads: CASSPSVASGAYEQYF. DNA for the CDR3: TGTGCCAGCAGCCCTTCCGTGGCTAGCGGAGCCTACGAGCAGTACTTC.

The chain has TRBV7-6 and TRBJ1-1; the match to TRBD1 covers 8 bases. V was clipped by 5 bases and J by 0 bases; unmatched bases: 5. Germline V lookup: CDR1 SGHVS, CDR2 FNYEAQ. The CDR3 extends over 15 amino acids. This CDR3 reads CASSHRGGMNTEAFF. The CDR3 coding sequence is TGTGCCAGCAGCCACAGGGGGGGAATGAACACTGAAGCTTTCTTT.